The source of this T cell receptor (beta chain) is a study of beta chain features in type 1 diabetes. Every donor had blood drawn once into heparin, around 100 mL on average. CD4+ naive, central memory, regulatory and stem cell-like memory subsets were isolated by sorting on CD45RO/CCR7/CD25/CD127/CD95/CD27. All sorted populations exceeded 95% purity. The entirety of the isolated RNA underwent reverse transcription, so expressed TCRB transcripts were sequenced. The study sequenced naive, central memory and regulatory T cell samples to an average of about 3.8 million reads. Clones were read by immunoSEQ multiplex PCR, and TCRdb kept only the in-frame ones, dropping some. The data hold about 320,000 clones, with 12% to 15% observed a single time. In its sample, this clone was seen a few times. The CDR3 spans 15 residues. V lost 0 bases to trimming and J lost 10 bases, with 14 bases between them. CDR1 SGHNT and CDR2 YYREEE come from the germline V gene (reference sequence).

Specimen: central memory CD4+ T cells from blood. This TCR was recovered from a man in his thirties or forties in good health. This rearrangement joins TRBV5-4 to TRBJ1-6; D is uncertain. CDR3 sequence reads: CASSLEGGIQSPLHF. Here the CDR3 DNA reads TGTGCCAGCAGCTTGGAAGGAGGGATCCAGTCACCCCTCCACTTT.